These 29 T cell receptor beta chains came from one sample sequenced in a study of T cells in Graves' hyperthyroidism and ophthalmopathy. Amplified TCR beta CDR3 regions derived from RNA transcripts. The TCR CDR3 first-round RT-PCR relied on the HTBI primer set. TCRdb reprocessed the multiplex PCR reads via MiXCR and lists one record per CDR3 protein. The profile shows about 300,000 distinct CDR3 sequences, approximately 12% of them singletons. Sequencing input: blood. These receptor sequences come from a woman aged 30 to 39 with Graves' hyperthyroidism that later progressed to Graves' ophthalmopathy.

The J gene is TRBJ2-2, the V gene TRBV5-4, with 11 bases lining up with TRBD2. The CDR3 is made up of 17 amino acids. Germline V gene data show CDR1 as SGHNT and CDR2 as YYREEE (reference sequence). The V and J ends lost 4 bases and 0 bases, in that order; junction bases with no gene match: 5. CDR3 DNA sequence: TGTGCCAGCAGCAGTGGACTAGCGGGTACGAACACCGGGGAGCTGTTTTTT. It translates to CASSSGLAGTNTGELFF.

This clonotype was seen many times. This rearrangement joins TRBV30 to TRBJ1-5; 8 bases are shared with TRBD1. After removal of 3 bases from V and 7 bases from J, the junction contained 8 bases not matched to a gene. This CDR3 spans 14 amino acids. Germline V CDR1 and CDR2: GTSNPN, SVGIG (reference sequence). CDR3: CAWRGTGPGQPQHF. The CDR3 nucleotides read TGTGCCTGGAGGGGGACAGGTCCGGGGCAGCCCCAGCATTTT.

This clonotype was seen many times. The genes are TRBV7-9 and TRBJ2-1, with 13 bases matching TRBD2. From germline, CDR1 is SEHNR and CDR2 FQNEAQ (reference sequence). The CDR3 spans 16 residues. Trimming cost V 4 bases and J 8 bases; bases outside gene matches: 8. Written as DNA, the CDR3 is TGTGCCAGCAGCTATTGGACTAGCGGGGGACGGGATGAGCAGTTCTTC. Its protein is CASSYWTSGGRDEQFF.

This chain joins TRBV7-6 and TRBJ1-3, with TRBD1 matching over 7 bases. The germline V gene encodes CDR1 SGHVS and CDR2 FNYEAQ. Trimming at V came to 5 bases and at J to 0 bases, leaving 7 bases not matched to a gene. The CDR3 runs 16 residues. CDR3 sequence (DNA): TGTGCCAGCAGCCTCCCAGGGGGGCTCTCTGGAAACACCATATATTTT. Residues: CASSLPGGLSGNTIYF. Together with reference TRBV7-6 and TRBJ1-3, the CDR3 gives the full variable domain: GAGVSQSPRYKVTKRGQDVALRCDPISGHVSLYWYRQALGQGPEFLTYFNYEAQQDKSGLPNDRFSAERPEGSISTLTIQRTEQRDSAMYRCASSLPGGLSGNTIYFGEGSWLTVV.

The chain carries TRBV5-1 and TRBJ2-7; D remains unclear. V lost 5 bases, J lost 5 bases, and 8 bases lay in between. Germline values: CDR1 SGHRS, CDR2 YFSETQ. This CDR3 spans 11 amino acids. CDR3 sequence (DNA): TGCGCCAGCAGGATAAGTCACGAGCAGTACTTC. Translated: CASRISHEQYF.

The sample holds many counts of this clonotype. This sequence joins TRBV27 and TRBJ2-2, with 8 bases matching TRBD2. The V gene's germline CDR1 is MNHEY and CDR2 SMNVEV (reference sequence). The CDR3 loop spans 15 amino acids. The V gene end was trimmed by 6 bases and the J gene end by 7 bases; junction bases not matched to a gene: 10. As DNA, the CDR3 is TGTGCCAGCAGCCTCTGGGCGGGAGGTATCGGGGAGCTGTTTTTT. Encoded protein: CASSLWAGGIGELFF.

This clonotype came up a few times. The V and J genes are TRBV2 and TRBJ1-6; no definite D call. Trimming took 5 bases from V and 7 from J, leaving 15 bases between them. The germline gives CDR1 SNHLY, CDR2 FYNNEI. This CDR3 has 15 residues. The CDR3 DNA reads as TGTGCCAGCAGTACTAATCCAGGAGGAAATTCACCCCTCCACTTT. It codes for CASSTNPGGNSPLHF.

This clonotype was observed at least ten times. The chain's CDR3 is CSAKGRNTGELFF. The CDR3 bases are TGCAGTGCTAAGGGGCGGAACACCGGGGAGCTGTTTTTT. The V gene is TRBV20-1, the J gene TRBJ2-2, with D maybe TRBD1 (5 bases). Per the germline V gene, CDR1 is DFQATT and CDR2 is SNEGSKA (reference sequence). With 4 bases removed from V and 1 base from J, the gap between germline ends came to 7 bases. This CDR3 has 13 residues.

There are many counts of this clonotype. The chain is built from TRBV20-1 and TRBJ1-4; the D gene is possibly TRBD1 (6 bases). Germline CDR1 is DFQATT and CDR2 is SNEGSKA (reference sequence). Trimming took 0 bases from V and 7 from J, leaving 18 bases between them. There are 16 residues in the CDR3. The CDR3 is CSARDPRGRGGEKLFF. CDR3 in DNA: TGCAGTGCTAGAGATCCTAGGGGCAGGGGAGGTGAAAAACTGTTTTTT.

The chain uses TRBV12-3 or TRBV12-4 and TRBJ2-1; D may be TRBD2 (6 bases). This CDR3 comprises 15 residues. Deletions cut 6 bases from V and 7 bases from J, with 19 bases between. CDR3 sequence (DNA): TGTGCCAGCAGCCCCCGGGGTGGAGGGGAGAATGAGCAGTTCTTC. Translating it yields CASSPRGGGENEQFF.

This chain links TRBV20-1 with TRBJ2-7; D is ambiguous. The length of the CDR3 is 15 residues. Per germline, CDR1 DFQATT and CDR2 SNEGSKA (reference sequence). Trimming removed 0 bases at V and 7 bases at J, with 19 bases between. CDR3 sequence: CSARDPMVPTWEQYF. CDR3 DNA sequence: TGCAGTGCTAGAGATCCCATGGTGCCTACTTGGGAGCAGTACTTC.

This clonotype came up many times. V usage is TRBV6-2 or TRBV6-3 and J usage is TRBJ2-7; D possibly corresponds to TRBD2 (6 bases). V dropped 0 bases and J dropped 1 base, with 16 bases sitting between them. Germline CDR1 and CDR2: MNHEY and SVGEGT. The CDR3 loop spans 17 amino acids. The CDR3 is CASSYSPASADSYEQYF. The CDR3 DNA sequence: TGTGCCAGCAGTTACTCTCCTGCTAGCGCAGATTCCTACGAGCAGTACTTC.

Regarding this clonotype: A read error is possible here, since a much larger clone lies one base away. The V call is TRBV11-2, the J call TRBJ1-5; D is ambiguous. This CDR3 spans 16 amino acids. Per the germline V gene, CDR1 is SGHAT and CDR2 is FQNNGV. The CDR3 DNA sequence: TGTGCCAGCAGCTCCCTCGAGGCAGGTCGAAATCGGCCCCAGCATTTT. This sequence encodes CASSSLEAGRNRPQHF.

The chain employs TRBV19 and TRBJ2-7, with D possibly TRBD2 on 6 matching bases. The CDR3 spans 15 residues. CDR1 and CDR2 from the germline V gene are LNHDA and SQIVND (reference sequence). Between the trimmed V and J ends, which lost 6 bases and 0 bases, there was a span of 15 bases. The CDR3 here is CASSPGSGNSYEQYF. In DNA form, the CDR3 reads TGTGCCAGTAGCCCCGGTAGCGGAAACTCCTACGAGCAGTACTTC. Looking up the rest from reference TRBV19 and TRBJ2-7 gives the full variable domain: DGGITQSPKYLFRKEGQNVTLSCEQNLNHDAMYWYRQDPGQGLRLIYYSQIVNDFQKGDIAEGYSVSREKKESFPLTVTSAQKNPTAFYLCASSPGSGNSYEQYFGPGTRLTVT.

This chain uses TRBV29-1 with TRBJ2-7; D may be TRBD2 (5 bases). CDR1 SQVTM and CDR2 ANQGSEA come from the germline V gene. This CDR3 contains 12 residues. V dropped 2 bases and J dropped 4 bases, with 9 bases sitting between them. The CDR3 sequence is CSVEIRDYEQYF. The CDR3 DNA follows: TGCAGCGTTGAAATCCGGGATTACGAGCAGTACTTC.

The table lists this clonotype with many counts. The rearrangement links TRBV7-3 to TRBJ1-1; perhaps TRBD1 as D (6 bases). The germline V gene has CDR1 SGHTA and CDR2 FQGTGA. CDR3 size: 17 residues. V shed 1 base and J shed 3 bases, with 18 bases lying between them. The DNA for the CDR3 is TGTGCCAGCAGCTTAAGGGGGCCCAGTCTTGGGGACACTGAAGCTTTCTTT. Encoded protein: CASSLRGPSLGDTEAFF.

For this clonotype: Given a much more abundant clone one base away, this may be a read error. The gene calls are TRBV4-1 and TRBJ2-1, with TRBD2 identical over 11 bases. V was clipped by 8 bases and J by 7 bases; unmatched bases: 7. Per the germline V gene, CDR1 is MGHRA and CDR2 is YSYEKL. There are 14 residues in the CDR3. The CDR3 nucleotides are TGCGCCAGCGGGGCTAGCGGGAGGTTGAATGAGCAGTTCTTC. Translating it yields CASGASGRLNEQFF.

This clonotype was detected many times. V is TRBV28 and J is TRBJ1-4, with TRBD1 matching 8 bases. Losses at the gene ends were 2 bases for V and 4 bases for J; bases not matched to a gene: 3. From germline, CDR1 is MDHEN and CDR2 SYDVKM. The CDR3 extends over 15 amino acids. As DNA, the CDR3 is TGTGCCAGCAGTTTACAGGGGGCGGGTAATGAAAAACTGTTTTTT. Translating gives CASSLQGAGNEKLFF. The whole variable domain, filled in from reference TRBV28 and TRBJ1-4, reads DVKVTQSSRYLVKRTGEKVFLECVQDMDHENMFWYRQDPGLGLRLIYFSYDVKMKEKGDIPEGYSVSREKKERFSLILESASTNQTSMYLCASSLQGAGNEKLFFGSGTQLSVL.

This clonotype has ten or more counts. The chain combines TRBV30 with TRBJ2-5, with TRBD2 identical over 8 bases. In germline, CDR1 is GTSNPN, CDR2 SVGIG (reference sequence). The trim removed 5 bases at V and 5 bases at J, leaving 1 base unmatched. CDR3 length equals 11 residues. The CDR3 reads CAWRGGETQYF. The CDR3 bases are TGTGCCTGGCGGGGGGGGGAGACCCAGTACTTC. Full variable domain (remainder filled in from reference TRBV30 and TRBJ2-5): SQTIHQWPATLVQPVGSPLSLECTVEGTSNPNLYWYRQAAGRGLQLLFYSVGIGQISSEVPQNLSASRPQDRQFILSSKKLLLSDSGFYLCAWRGGETQYFGPGTRLLVL.

This clonotype occurred many times. V gene TRBV27 combines with J gene TRBJ1-4, with TRBD1 identical over 9 bases. J was trimmed by 10 bases and V by 0 bases; bases with no gene match: 3. Germline lookup yields CDR1 MNHEY and CDR2 SMNVEV (reference sequence). CDR3 length: 14 amino acids. CDR3 sequence (DNA): TGTGCCAGCAGTTTATCGGGGACAGGGCGAAAACTGTTTTTT. Its protein product is CASSLSGTGRKLFF.

Ten or more counts support this clonotype. CDR3 loop: CASKNSGTPVAQYF. CDR3 sequence (DNA): TGTGCCAGCAAAAATAGCGGGACCCCCGTAGCGCAGTATTTT. The genes are TRBV6-1 and TRBJ2-3; 8 nucleotides agree with TRBD2. CDR1 MNHNS and CDR2 SASEGT come from the germline V gene. Trimming took 7 bases from V and 10 from J; bases not matched to a gene: 13. The CDR3 extends over 14 amino acids.

On this clonotype itself: A read error may be the cause here, since a much bigger clone is one base away. This CDR3 is missing its conserved last phenylalanine or tryptophan, likely due to a read error. This rearrangement joins TRBV30 to TRBJ1-2; D might be TRBD1 (6 bases). The V and J ends lost 3 bases and 7 bases respectively, with 18 bases between them. The CDR3 has 14 amino acids. Germline values: CDR1 GTSNPN, CDR2 SVGIG (reference sequence). CDR3 nucleotide sequence: TGTGCCTGGAGCGAACACTCCGGACAGTTTGGCTACACCCTC. Encoded protein: CAWSEHSGQFGYTL.

On this clonotype itself: A much larger clone differs from this one at a single base, so this may be a read error. The chain employs TRBV6-2 or TRBV6-3 and TRBJ2-7; no clear D gene. Germline CDR1 is MNHEY and CDR2 is SVGEGT. The CDR3 length is 14 residues. V was shortened by 2 bases and J by 4 bases, with 12 bases between the two germline ends. The CDR3 DNA is TGTGCCAGCAGTTACGATGTAAGCAGATACGAGCAGTACTTC. Residues: CASSYDVSRYEQYF.

This clonotype showed up many times. CDR3 region: CASSLSGSGVKETQYF. CDR3 nucleotide sequence: TGCGCCAGCAGCTTGTCTGGGTCAGGGGTGAAAGAGACCCAGTACTTC. The chain carries TRBV5-1 and TRBJ2-5; D may be TRBD1 (6 bases). CDR1 is SGHRS and CDR2 is YFSETQ in the germline V gene. This CDR3 region has 16 residues. V lost 1 base to trimming and J lost 3 bases, with 16 bases between them.

This clonotype was seen a few times. The CDR3 is CSASGSLGETQYF. DNA for the CDR3: TGCAGTGCTAGTGGTAGCCTTGGGGAGACCCAGTACTTC. The chain uses TRBV20-1 and TRBJ2-5; D remains ambiguous. Trimming took 3 bases from V and 5 from J, leaving 13 bases between them. This CDR3 region has 13 residues. The V gene's germline CDR1 is DFQATT and CDR2 SNEGSKA (reference sequence).

This clonotype has at least ten counts. The J gene is TRBJ1-5, the V gene TRBV15, with TRBD1 matching 7 bases. This CDR3 has 15 amino acids. Germline CDR1 reads LNHNV; CDR2 reads YYDKDF (reference sequence). V was pared by 5 bases and J by 3 bases, with 7 bases of the junction left unmatched. The CDR3 here is CATSPETGLNQPQHF. The DNA of the CDR3 is TGTGCCACCAGCCCCGAGACAGGGCTCAATCAGCCCCAGCATTTT. The full variable domain, completed using reference TRBV15 and TRBJ1-5, is DAMVIQNPRYQVTQFGKPVTLSCSQTLNHNVMYWYQQKSSQAPKLLFHYYDKDFNNEADTPDNFQSRRPNTSFCFLDIRSPGLGDTAMYLCATSPETGLNQPQHFGDGTRLSIL.

This clonotype has a count of ten or more. V is TRBV6-2 or TRBV6-3 and J is TRBJ1-5; 7 bases agree with TRBD1. Germline lookup yields CDR1 MNHEY and CDR2 SVGEGT. This CDR3 has 15 residues. The V and J ends lost 4 bases and 0 bases, in that order; junction bases with no gene match: 3. The CDR3 DNA reads TGTGCCAGCAGTTGGGGGACAGTTAGCAATCAGCCCCAGCATTTT. Its protein is CASSWGTVSNQPQHF.

This clonotype was seen repeatedly, ten times or more. The chain recombines TRBV6-2 or TRBV6-3 with TRBJ2-7; no definite D call. CDR1 is MNHEY and CDR2 is SVGEGT in the germline V gene. This CDR3 is built from 15 residues. Between the trimmed V and J ends, which lost 2 bases and 6 bases, there was a span of 17 bases. CDR3 region: CASSYDAGSFSEQYF. CDR3 in DNA: TGTGCCAGCAGTTACGACGCAGGATCATTCAGCGAGCAGTACTTC.

This clonotype appeared many times. The V gene is TRBV2, the J gene TRBJ1-5, with D possibly being TRBD1 (5 bases). Germline V gives CDR1 SNHLY, CDR2 FYNNEI. CDR3 length equals 15 residues. V shed 5 bases and J shed 0 bases, with 11 bases lying between them. Here the CDR3 DNA reads TGTGCCAGCAGTTATCAGGGAAATAGCAATCAGCCCCAGCATTTT. Residues: CASSYQGNSNQPQHF.